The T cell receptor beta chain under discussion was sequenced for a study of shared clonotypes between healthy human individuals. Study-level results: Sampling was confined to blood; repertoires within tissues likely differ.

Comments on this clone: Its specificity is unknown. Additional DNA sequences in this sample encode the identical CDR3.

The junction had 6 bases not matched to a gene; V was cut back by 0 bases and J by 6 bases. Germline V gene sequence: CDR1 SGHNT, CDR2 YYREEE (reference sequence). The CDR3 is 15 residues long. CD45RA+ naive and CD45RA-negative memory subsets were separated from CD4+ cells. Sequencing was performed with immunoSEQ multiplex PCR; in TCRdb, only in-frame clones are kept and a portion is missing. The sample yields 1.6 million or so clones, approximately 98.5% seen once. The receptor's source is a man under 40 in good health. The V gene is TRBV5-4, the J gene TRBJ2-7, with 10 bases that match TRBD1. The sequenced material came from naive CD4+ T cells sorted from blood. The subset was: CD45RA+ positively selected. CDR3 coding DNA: TGTGCCAGCAGCTTGGAGGGGACAGGGGTGAGCGAGCAGTACTTC. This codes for CASSLEGTGVSEQYF.